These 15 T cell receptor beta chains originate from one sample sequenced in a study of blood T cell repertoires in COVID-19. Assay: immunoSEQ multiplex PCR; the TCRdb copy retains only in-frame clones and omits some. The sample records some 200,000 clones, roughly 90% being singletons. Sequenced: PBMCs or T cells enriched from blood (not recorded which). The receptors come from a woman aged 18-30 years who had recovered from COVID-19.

The CDR3 coding sequence is TGTGCCAGCAGCCAAGAGGGAGGAAGGGTGAACACTGAAGCTTTCTTT. Encoded protein: CASSQEGGRVNTEAFF. The chain links TRBV4-2 to TRBJ1-1; D not certain. From germline, CDR1 is LGHNA and CDR2 YNFKEQ. V shed 0 bases and J shed 0 bases, with 11 bases lying between them. The CDR3 sequence is 16 residues long.

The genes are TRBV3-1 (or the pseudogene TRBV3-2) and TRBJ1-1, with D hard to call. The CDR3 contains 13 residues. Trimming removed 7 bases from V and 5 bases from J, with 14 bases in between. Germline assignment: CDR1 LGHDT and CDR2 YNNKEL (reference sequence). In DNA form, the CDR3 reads TGTGCCAGCACCCCCCCCGGCGGGACTGAAGCTTTCTTT. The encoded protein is CASTPPGGTEAFF.

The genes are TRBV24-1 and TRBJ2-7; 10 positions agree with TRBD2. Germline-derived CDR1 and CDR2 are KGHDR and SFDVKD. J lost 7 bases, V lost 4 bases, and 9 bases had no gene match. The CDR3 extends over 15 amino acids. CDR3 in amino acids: CATSDSRSGGEEQYF. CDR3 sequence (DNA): TGTGCCACCAGTGACTCGAGGAGCGGGGGGGAAGAGCAGTACTTC.

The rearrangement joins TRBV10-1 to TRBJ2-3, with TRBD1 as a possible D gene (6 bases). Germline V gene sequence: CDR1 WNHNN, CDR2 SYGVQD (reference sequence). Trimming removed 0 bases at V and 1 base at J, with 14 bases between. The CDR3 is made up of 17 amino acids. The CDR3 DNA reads TGCGCCAGCAGTGAGTCGTGGGTGCCAGGGGGCACAGATACGCAGTATTTT. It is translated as CASSESWVPGGTDTQYF.

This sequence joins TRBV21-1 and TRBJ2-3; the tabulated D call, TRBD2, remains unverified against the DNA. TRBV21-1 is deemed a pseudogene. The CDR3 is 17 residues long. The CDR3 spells CASSKALRASGANTQYF. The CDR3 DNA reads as TGTGCCAGCAGCAAAGCGCTGAGGGCTAGCGGGGCGAATACGCAGTATTTT.

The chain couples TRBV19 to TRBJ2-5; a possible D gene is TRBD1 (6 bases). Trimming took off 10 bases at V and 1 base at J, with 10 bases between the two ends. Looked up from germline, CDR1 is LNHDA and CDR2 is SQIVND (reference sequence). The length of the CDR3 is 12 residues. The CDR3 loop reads CATKQGQETQYF. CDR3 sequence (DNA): TGTGCCACGAAACAGGGCCAAGAGACCCAGTACTTC.

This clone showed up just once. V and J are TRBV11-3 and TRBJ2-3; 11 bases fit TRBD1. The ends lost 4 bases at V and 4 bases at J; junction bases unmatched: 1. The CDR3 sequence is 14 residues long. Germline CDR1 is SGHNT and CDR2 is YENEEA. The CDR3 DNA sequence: TGTGCCAGCAGCTCGGGACAGGGGGCAGATACGCAGTATTTT. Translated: CASSSGQGADTQYF.

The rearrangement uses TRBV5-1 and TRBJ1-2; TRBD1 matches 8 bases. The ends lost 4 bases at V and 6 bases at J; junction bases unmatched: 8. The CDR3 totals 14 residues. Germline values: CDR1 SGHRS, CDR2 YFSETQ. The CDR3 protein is CASSQGGQGHGYTF. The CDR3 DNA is TGCGCCAGCAGCCAAGGAGGACAGGGACATGGCTACACCTTC.

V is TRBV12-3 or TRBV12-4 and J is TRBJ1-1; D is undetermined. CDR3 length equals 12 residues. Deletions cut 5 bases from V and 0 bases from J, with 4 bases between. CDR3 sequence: CASSQMNTEAFF. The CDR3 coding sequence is TGTGCCAGCAGTCAGATGAACACTGAAGCTTTCTTT.

The CDR3 sequence is CASSEGWQTGNTIYF. DNA of the CDR3: TGTGCCAGCAGTGAAGGTTGGCAAACTGGAAACACCATATATTTT. This chain links TRBV6-1 with TRBJ1-3; no definite D call. This CDR3 has 15 residues. The ends were cut back, 1 base at V and 2 bases at J, with 9 bases in the middle. Germline V gene sequence: CDR1 MNHNS, CDR2 SASEGT.

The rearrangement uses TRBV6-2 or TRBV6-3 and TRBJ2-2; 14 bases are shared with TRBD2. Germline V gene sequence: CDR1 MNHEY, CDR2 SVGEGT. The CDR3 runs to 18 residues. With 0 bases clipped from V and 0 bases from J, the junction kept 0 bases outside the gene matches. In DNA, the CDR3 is TGTGCCAGCAGTTACTCGACTAGCGGGGGGGCGAACACCGGGGAGCTGTTTTTT. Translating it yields CASSYSTSGGANTGELFF.

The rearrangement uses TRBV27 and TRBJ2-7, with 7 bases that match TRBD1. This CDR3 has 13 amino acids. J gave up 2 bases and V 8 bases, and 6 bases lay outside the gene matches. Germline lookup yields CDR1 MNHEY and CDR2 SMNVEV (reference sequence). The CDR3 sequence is CASGTTGTYEQYF. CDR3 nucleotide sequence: TGTGCCAGCGGCACGACAGGGACCTACGAGCAGTACTTC.

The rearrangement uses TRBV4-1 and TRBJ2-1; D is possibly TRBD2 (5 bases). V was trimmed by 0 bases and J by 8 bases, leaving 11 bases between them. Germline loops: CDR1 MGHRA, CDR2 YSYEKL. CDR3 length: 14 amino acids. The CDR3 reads CASSQDPGWDEQFF. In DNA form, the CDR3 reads TGCGCCAGCAGCCAAGATCCGGGGTGGGATGAGCAGTTCTTC.

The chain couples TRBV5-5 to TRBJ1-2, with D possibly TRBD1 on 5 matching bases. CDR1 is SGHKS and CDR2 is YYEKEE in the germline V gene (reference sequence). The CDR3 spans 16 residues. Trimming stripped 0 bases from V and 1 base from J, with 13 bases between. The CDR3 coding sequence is TGTGCCAGCAGCTTGGGGCAGGGAGGGTTTAACTATGGCTACACCTTC. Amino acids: CASSLGQGGFNYGYTF. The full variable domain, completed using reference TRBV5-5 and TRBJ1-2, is DAGVTQSPTHLIKTRGQQVTLRCSPISGHKSVSWYQQVLGQGPQFIFQYYEKEERGRGNFPDRFSARQFPNYSSELNVNALLLGDSALYLCASSLGQGGFNYGYTFGSGTRLTVV.

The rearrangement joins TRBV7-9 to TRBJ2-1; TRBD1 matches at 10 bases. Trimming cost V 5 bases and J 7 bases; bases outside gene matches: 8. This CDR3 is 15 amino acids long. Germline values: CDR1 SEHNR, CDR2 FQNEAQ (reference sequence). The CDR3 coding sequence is TGTGCCAGCAGCCCGGTCGAGGGACAGGGGAATGAGCAGTTCTTC. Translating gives CASSPVEGQGNEQFF.